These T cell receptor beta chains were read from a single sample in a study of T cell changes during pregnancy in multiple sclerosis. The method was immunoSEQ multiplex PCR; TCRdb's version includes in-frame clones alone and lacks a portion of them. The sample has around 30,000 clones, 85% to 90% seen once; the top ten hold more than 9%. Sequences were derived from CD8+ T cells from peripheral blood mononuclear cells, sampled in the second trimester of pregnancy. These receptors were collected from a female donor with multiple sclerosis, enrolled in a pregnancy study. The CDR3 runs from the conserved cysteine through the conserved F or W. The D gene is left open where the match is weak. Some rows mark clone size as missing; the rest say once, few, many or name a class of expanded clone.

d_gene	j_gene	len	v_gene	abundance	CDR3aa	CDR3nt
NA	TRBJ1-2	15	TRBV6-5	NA	CASSYSAGAVDGYTF	TGTGCCAGCAGTTACTCGGCGGGGGCAGTGGATGGCTACACCTTC
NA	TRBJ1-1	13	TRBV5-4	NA	CASSRRENTEAFF	TGTGCCAGCAGCCGGAGGGAGAACACTGAAGCTTTCTTT
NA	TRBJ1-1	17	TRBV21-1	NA	CASSKRQTGTGGFGAFF	TGTGCCAGCAGCAAAAGACAAACCGGGACAGGGGGCTTCGGAGCTTTCTTT
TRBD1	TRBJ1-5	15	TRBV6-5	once	CASRQGQGRNQPQHF	TGTGCCAGCAGGCAGGGACAGGGGAGGAATCAGCCCCAGCATTTT
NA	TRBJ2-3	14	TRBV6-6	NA	CASSYRGSADTQYF	TGTGCCAGCAGTTACCGGGGAAGCGCAGATACGCAGTATTTT
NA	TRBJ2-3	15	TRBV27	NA	CASSSPKGATDTQYF	TGTGCCAGCAGTTCCCCTAAAGGGGCCACAGATACGCAGTATTTT
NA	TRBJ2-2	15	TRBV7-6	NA	CASSLGAGPTGELFF	TGTGCCAGCAGCTTGGGAGCGGGTCCCACCGGGGAGCTGTTTTTT
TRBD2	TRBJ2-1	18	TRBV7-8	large	CASSPLPEEREGPDEQFF	TGTGCCAGCAGCCCTTTACCGGAAGAGCGGGAGGGCCCGGATGAGCAGTTCTTC
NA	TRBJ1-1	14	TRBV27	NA	CASSLTVAITEAFF	TGTGCCAGCAGTTTGACAGTGGCGATCACTGAAGCTTTCTTT
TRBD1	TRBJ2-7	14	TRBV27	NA	CASSATGGPYEQYF	TGTGCCAGCAGCGCGACAGGGGGGCCCTACGAGCAGTACTTC
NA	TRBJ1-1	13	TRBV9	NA	CASSVDGTGEAFF	TGTGCCAGCAGCGTAGACGGAACAGGAGAAGCTTTCTTT
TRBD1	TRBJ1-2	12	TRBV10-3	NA	CAISRDSYGYTF	TGTGCCATCAGTCGGGACAGCTATGGCTACACCTTC
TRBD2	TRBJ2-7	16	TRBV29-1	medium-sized	CSVGTFTSGAPYEQYF	TGCAGCGTTGGGACGTTTACTAGCGGGGCCCCCTACGAGCAGTACTTC
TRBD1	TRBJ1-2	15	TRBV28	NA	CASTHHPTGASGYTF	TGTGCCAGCACTCATCACCCGACAGGGGCCAGTGGCTACACCTTC
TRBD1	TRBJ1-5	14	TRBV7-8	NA	CASSGTGGNSPQHF	TGTGCCAGCAGCGGAACAGGGGGCAACTCGCCCCAGCATTTT
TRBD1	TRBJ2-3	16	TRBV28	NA	CASSSLRDRGRDTQYF	TGTGCCAGCAGCAGCCTCCGGGACAGGGGGCGAGATACGCAGTATTTT
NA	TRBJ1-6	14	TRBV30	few	CAWSVPREGSPLHF	TGTGCCTGGAGTGTACCGCGGGAGGGTTCACCCCTCCACTTT
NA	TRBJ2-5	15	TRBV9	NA	CASTISGGPGETQYF	TGTGCCAGCACCATATCTGGAGGGCCCGGTGAGACCCAGTACTTC
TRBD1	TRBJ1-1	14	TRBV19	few	CASSITGGLPEAFF	TGTGCCAGTAGTATAACAGGGGGCTTGCCTGAAGCTTTCTTT
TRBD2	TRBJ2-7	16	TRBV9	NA	CASSVGTSGSSYEQYF	TGTGCCAGCAGCGTAGGTACTAGCGGGAGTTCCTACGAGCAGTACTTC
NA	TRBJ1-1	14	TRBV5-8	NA	CASSYPTGNTEAFF	TGTGCCAGCAGCTACCCGACAGGGAACACTGAAGCTTTCTTT
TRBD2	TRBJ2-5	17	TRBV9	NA	CASSVSGTSGRMETQYF	TGTGCCAGCAGCGTAAGCGGGACTAGCGGGAGGATGGAGACCCAGTACTTC
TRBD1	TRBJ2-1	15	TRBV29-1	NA	CSVEGGQATYNEQFF	TGCAGCGTTGAAGGGGGACAGGCGACCTACAATGAGCAGTTCTTC
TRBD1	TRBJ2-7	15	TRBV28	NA	CASSLTGTGSSEQYF	TGTGCCAGCAGTTTAACCGGGACAGGGTCTAGCGAGCAGTACTTC
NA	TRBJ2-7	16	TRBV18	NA	CASSLPPGHLSYEQYF	TGTGCCAGCTCACTACCTCCGGGACACCTCTCCTACGAGCAGTACTTC
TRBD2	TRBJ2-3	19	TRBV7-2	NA	CASSRRTSGGPTRTDTQYF	TGTGCCAGCAGCAGACGGACTAGCGGGGGCCCTACCCGCACAGATACGCAGTATTTT
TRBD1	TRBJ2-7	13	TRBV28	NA	CASSLYRGGEQYF	TGTGCCAGCAGTTTGTACAGGGGTGGCGAGCAGTACTTC
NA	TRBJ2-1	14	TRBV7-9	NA	CASSFPGGGGEQFF	TGTGCCAGCAGCTTCCCCGGGGGTGGGGGAGAGCAGTTCTTC
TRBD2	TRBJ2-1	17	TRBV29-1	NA	CSVVGLAGRSSYNEQFF	TGCAGCGTTGTGGGACTAGCGGGAAGGAGCTCCTACAATGAGCAGTTCTTC
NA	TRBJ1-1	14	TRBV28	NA	CASSLMSVYTEAFF	TGTGCCAGCAGTTTAATGTCAGTCTACACTGAAGCTTTCTTT
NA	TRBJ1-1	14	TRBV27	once	CASSLLGQNTEAFF	TGTGCCAGCAGTTTGCTGGGACAGAACACTGAAGCTTTCTTT
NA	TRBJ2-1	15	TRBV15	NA	CATSSLRGGSNEQFF	TGTGCCACCAGCAGCCTTCGTGGGGGGAGTAATGAGCAGTTCTTC
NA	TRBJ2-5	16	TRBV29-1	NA	CSVEDQGGEVKETQYF	TGCAGCGTTGAAGATCAGGGGGGAGAGGTAAAAGAGACCCAGTACTTC
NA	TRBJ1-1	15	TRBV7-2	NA	CASSLSQGPNTEAFF	TGTGCCAGCAGCTTATCACAGGGCCCGAACACTGAAGCTTTCTTT
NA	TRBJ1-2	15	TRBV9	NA	CASSVATGGNYGYTF	TGTGCCAGCAGCGTAGCTACTGGAGGGAACTATGGCTACACCTTC
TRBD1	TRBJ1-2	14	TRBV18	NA	CASSPPTGGLGYTF	TGTGCCAGCTCACCACCGACAGGGGGCTTAGGCTACACCTTC
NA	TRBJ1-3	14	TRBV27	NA	CASSLSGTGNTIYF	TGTGCCAGCAGTTTATCGGGGACAGGAAACACCATATATTTT
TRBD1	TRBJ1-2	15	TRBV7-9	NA	CASSTSGQENYGYTF	TGTGCCAGCAGCACCTCAGGACAGGAGAACTATGGCTACACCTTC
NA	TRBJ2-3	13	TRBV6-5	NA	CASSYPSSDTQYF	TGTGCCAGCAGTTACCCCTCCTCAGATACGCAGTATTTT
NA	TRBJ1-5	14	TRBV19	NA	CASRQDSPYQPQHF	TGTGCCAGTAGGCAGGACTCCCCTTATCAGCCCCAGCATTTT
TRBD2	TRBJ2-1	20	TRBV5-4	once	CASSWKTGTSGTYSYNEQFF	TGTGCCAGCAGCTGGAAAACCGGGACTAGCGGGACTTACTCCTACAATGAGCAGTTCTTC
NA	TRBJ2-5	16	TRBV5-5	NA	CASRLGVRGSVETQYF	TGTGCCAGCAGACTGGGTGTGCGGGGCTCCGTGGAGACCCAGTACTTC
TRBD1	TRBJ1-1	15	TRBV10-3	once	CAISEPIGGFTEAFF	TGTGCCATCAGTGAGCCCATAGGGGGCTTCACTGAAGCTTTCTTT
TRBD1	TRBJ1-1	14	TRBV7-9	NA	CASRSRDRNTEAFF	TGTGCCAGCAGGAGCCGGGACAGGAACACTGAAGCTTTCTTT
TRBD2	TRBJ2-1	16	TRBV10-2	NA	CASSGPSGSSYNEQFF	TGCGCCAGCAGTGGGCCTAGCGGGAGCTCCTACAATGAGCAGTTCTTC